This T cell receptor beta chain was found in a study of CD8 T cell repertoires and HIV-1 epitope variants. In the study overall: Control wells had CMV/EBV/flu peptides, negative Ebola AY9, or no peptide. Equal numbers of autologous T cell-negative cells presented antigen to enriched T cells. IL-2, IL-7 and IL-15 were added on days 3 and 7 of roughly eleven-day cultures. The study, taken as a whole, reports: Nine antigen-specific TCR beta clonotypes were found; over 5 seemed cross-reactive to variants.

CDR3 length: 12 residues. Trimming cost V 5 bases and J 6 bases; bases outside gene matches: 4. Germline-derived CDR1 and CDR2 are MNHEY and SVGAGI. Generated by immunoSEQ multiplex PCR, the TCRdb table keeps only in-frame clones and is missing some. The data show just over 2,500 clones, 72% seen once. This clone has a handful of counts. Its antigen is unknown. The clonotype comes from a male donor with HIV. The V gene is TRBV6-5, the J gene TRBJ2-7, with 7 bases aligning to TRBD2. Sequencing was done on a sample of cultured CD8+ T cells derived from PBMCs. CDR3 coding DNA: TGTGCCAGCAGTGCGGGGACTATCGAGCAGTACTTC. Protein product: CASSAGTIEQYF.